The clone carrying this T cell receptor beta chain was seen ten or more times. As yet, its antigen is unknown. The record originates from a study of response to subunit inactivated influenza vaccine. Whole-study findings and limits: Authors suggested that a seasonal influenza vaccination recruits few new T cells each time.

V was pared by 5 bases and J by 9 bases, with 10 bases between. Germline V gene lookup returns CDR1 MDHEN and CDR2 SYDVKM. The CDR3 is made up of 11 amino acids. MiXCR was run by TCRdb on the RT-PCR reads, yielding one entry per CDR3 protein. Seen here are about 300,000 distinct CDR3 sequences, just over 20% observed once, and the top ten hold roughly 10%. The TCR sequence derives from a man between 45 and 75 years old who received an inactivated influenza vaccine. This chain uses TRBV28 with TRBJ1-2; D is ambiguous. The sequencing here drew on PBMCs from blood, taken less than 22 months after vaccination. CDR3 nucleotide sequence: TGTGCCAGCAGTCGAGCCCGGAGCTACACCTTC. Translating it yields CASSRARSYTF.